The 9 T cell receptor beta chains below were found in one sample sequenced in a study of cytomegalovirus exposure and HLA in healthy donors. 60 Vbeta and 13 Jbeta primers were used in PCR. The assay was immunoSEQ multiplex PCR, and TCRdb's table has in-frame clones only and misses some. The profile shows 210,000 or so clones, approximately 83% of them singletons. What was sequenced was PBMCs. These TCRs come from a boy aged 2 to 10 in good health and CMV-seronegative.

The J gene is TRBJ2-5, the V gene TRBV5-1, with 7 bases aligning to TRBD1. With V trimmed by 3 bases and J by 0 bases, 5 bases remained unmatched. The germline CDR1 and CDR2 sequences are SGHRS and YFSETQ. The CDR3 loop spans 15 amino acids. This chain's CDR3 is CASSWADRDQETQYF. The CDR3 coding sequence is TGCGCCAGCAGCTGGGCTGACAGGGACCAAGAGACCCAGTACTTC.

The chain combines TRBV11-2 with TRBJ2-7, with a possible D match to TRBD1 (6 bases). The germline V gene encodes CDR1 SGHAT and CDR2 FQNNGV. This CDR3 contains 13 residues. Between the trimmed V and J ends, which lost 5 bases and 3 bases, there was a span of 11 bases. The CDR3 loop reads CASSRRTDYEQYF. The CDR3, as DNA: TGTGCCAGCAGCCGCCGGACAGACTACGAGCAGTACTTC.

This CDR3 reads CASSLIRMGQSSYEQYF. DNA of the CDR3: TGTGCCAGCAGCTTGATTCGTATGGGACAATCCTCCTACGAGCAGTACTTC. This sequence joins TRBV5-6 and TRBJ2-7; perhaps TRBD1 as D (6 bases). The germline CDR1 and CDR2 sequences are SGHDT and YYEEEE. V lost 1 base and J 0 bases, leaving 17 bases between the germline ends. The CDR3 extends over 17 amino acids.

Here the CDR3 DNA reads TGCGCCAGCAGCCGCCTCCCCCAGGCCTTCTCCTACAATGAGCAGTTCTTC. Its protein product is CASSRLPQAFSYNEQFF. The chain combines TRBV4-1 with TRBJ2-1; D is ambiguous. This CDR3 comprises 17 residues. Germline assignment: CDR1 MGHRA and CDR2 YSYEKL. Deletions cut 4 bases from V and 0 bases from J, with 16 bases between.

Concerning this clone itself: The same CDR3 can be traced to other DNA sequences in this sample. The chain uses TRBV13 and TRBJ1-1; TRBD1 is a possible D gene (5 bases). The germline gives CDR1 PRHDT, CDR2 FYEKMQ (reference sequence). Deletions cut 3 bases from V and 3 bases from J, with 8 bases between. The length of the CDR3 is 13 residues. For the CDR3, the DNA is TGTGCCAGCAGCTTGGGCAGGGACACTGAAGCTTTCTTT. As protein: CASSLGRDTEAFF.

V and J are TRBV2 and TRBJ1-2, with 7 bases identical to TRBD1. Germline lookup yields CDR1 SNHLY and CDR2 FYNNEI. With V trimmed by 2 bases and J by 8 bases, 5 bases remained unmatched. This CDR3 is 13 amino acids long. The CDR3 spells CASSEWGTEGYTF. The DNA for the CDR3 is TGTGCCAGCAGTGAATGGGGGACAGAGGGCTACACCTTC.

The rearrangement joins TRBV4-1 to TRBJ2-1; D call uncertain. V lost 4 bases and J 0 bases, leaving 13 bases between the germline ends. Germline CDR1 and CDR2: MGHRA and YSYEKL. This CDR3 region has 16 residues. The CDR3 region is CASSLQRFSSYNEQFF. CDR3 nucleotides: TGCGCCAGCAGCCTCCAGCGATTCAGCTCCTACAATGAGCAGTTCTTC.

The CDR3 loop is CASLPREGVKNIQYF. CDR3 DNA: TGTGCCAGCCTGCCAAGGGAGGGGGTGAAAAACATTCAGTACTTC. V is TRBV2 and J is TRBJ2-4; maybe TRBD2 (7 bases). V lost 8 bases, J lost 4 bases, and 18 bases lay in between. CDR1 is SNHLY, CDR2 FYNNEI, per germline. The length of the CDR3 is 15 residues.

The gene calls are TRBV6-1 and TRBJ1-2; perhaps TRBD1 as D (6 bases). The CDR3 length is 13 residues. V lost 8 bases to trimming and J lost 3 bases, with 13 bases between them. CDR1 and CDR2 (germline): MNHNS, SASEGT. CDR3 nucleotides: TGTGCCAGCGGGCTACAGGGATACTATGGCTACACCTTC. Translated: CASGLQGYYGYTF.